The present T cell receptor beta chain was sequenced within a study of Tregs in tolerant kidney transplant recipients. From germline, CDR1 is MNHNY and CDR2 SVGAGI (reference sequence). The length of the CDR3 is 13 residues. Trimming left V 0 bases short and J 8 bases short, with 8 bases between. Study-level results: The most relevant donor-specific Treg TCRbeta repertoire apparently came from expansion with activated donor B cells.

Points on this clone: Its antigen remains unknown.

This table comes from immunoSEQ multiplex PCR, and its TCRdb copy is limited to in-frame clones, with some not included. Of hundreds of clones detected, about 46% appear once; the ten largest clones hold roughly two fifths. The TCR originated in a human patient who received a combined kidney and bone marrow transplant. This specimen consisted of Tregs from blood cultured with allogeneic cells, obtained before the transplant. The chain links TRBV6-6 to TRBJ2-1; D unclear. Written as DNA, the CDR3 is TGTGCCAGCAGTTACTCAGCGACGGATGAGCAGTTCTTC. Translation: CASSYSATDEQFF.